This T cell receptor beta chain was recovered during a study of graft-versus-host responses after intestinal transplantation. Study findings and constraints: Across patients carrying graft-donor T cell macrochimerism, allografts held high graft-versus-host to host-versus-graft clonal ratios. Circulating GvH clone levels at their peak were associated with HvG declines (early post-transplant).

Libraries were prepared by immunoSEQ multiplex PCR; TCRdb keeps only in-frame clonotypes and omits some of them. The sample consists of about 20,000 clones, around 86% of them appearing once. The germline V gene has CDR1 MNHEY and CDR2 SMNVEV (reference sequence). There are 15 residues in the CDR3. V shed 0 bases, J shed 4 bases, and the junction held 6 bases outside the gene matches. This clone is a singleton in its sample. Antigen: not known. The source is a human patient who received an intestinal transplant, so some T cells may come from the graft donor. The chain couples TRBV27 to TRBJ2-7; 7 bases line up with TRBD1. The sequenced sample was PBMCs, obtained more than 220 days after intestinal transplant. Here the CDR3 reads CASSLSGGHLYEQYF. DNA of the CDR3: TGTGCCAGCAGTTTATCAGGGGGCCACCTTTACGAGCAGTACTTC.